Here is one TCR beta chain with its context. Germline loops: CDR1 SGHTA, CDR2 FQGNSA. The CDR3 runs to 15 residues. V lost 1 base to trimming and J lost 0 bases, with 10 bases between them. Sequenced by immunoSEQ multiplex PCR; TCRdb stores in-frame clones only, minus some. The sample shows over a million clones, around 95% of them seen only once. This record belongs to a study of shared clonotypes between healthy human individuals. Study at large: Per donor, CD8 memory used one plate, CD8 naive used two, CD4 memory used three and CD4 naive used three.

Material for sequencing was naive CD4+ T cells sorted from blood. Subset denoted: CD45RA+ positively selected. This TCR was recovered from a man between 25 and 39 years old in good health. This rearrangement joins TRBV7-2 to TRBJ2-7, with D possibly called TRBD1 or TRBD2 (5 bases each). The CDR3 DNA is TGTGCCAGCAGCTTAGATTACGGGACCTCCTACGAGCAGTACTTC. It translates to CASSLDYGTSYEQYF.